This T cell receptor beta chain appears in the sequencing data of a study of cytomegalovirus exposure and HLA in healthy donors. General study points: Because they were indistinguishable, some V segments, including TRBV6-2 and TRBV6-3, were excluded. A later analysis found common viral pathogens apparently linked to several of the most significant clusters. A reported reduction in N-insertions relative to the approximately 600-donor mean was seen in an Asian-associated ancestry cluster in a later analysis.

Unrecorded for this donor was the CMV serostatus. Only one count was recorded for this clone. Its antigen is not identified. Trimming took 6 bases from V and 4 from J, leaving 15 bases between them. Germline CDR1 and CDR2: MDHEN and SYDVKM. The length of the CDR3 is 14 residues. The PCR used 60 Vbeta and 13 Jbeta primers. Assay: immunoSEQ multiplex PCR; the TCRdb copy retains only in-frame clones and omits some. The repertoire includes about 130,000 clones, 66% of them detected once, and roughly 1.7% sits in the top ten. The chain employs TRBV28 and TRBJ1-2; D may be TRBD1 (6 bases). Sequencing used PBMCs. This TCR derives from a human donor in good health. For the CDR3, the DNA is TGTGCCAGCAGGCGAGCCGACAGGAGCTATGGCTACACCTTC. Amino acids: CASRRADRSYGYTF.